This is a list of T cell receptor beta chains from one sample in a study of CD8 T cells in ankylosing spondylitis. In TCRdb, the 5' RACE reads were re-called with MiXCR into one record per CDR3 protein. The sample has under 200,000 distinct CDR3 sequences, around 9.6% seen once. The specimen was blood, either unsorted or a sorted T cell fraction (not recorded which). These receptors all come from a female donor with ankylosing spondylitis or in good health (not recorded which). CDR3s include the opening cysteine and the closing phenylalanine or tryptophan. A D gene is named only where the DNA matches it firmly. Some rows have no size entry. The others give once, few or many, or a class for an expanded clone.

J: TRBJ2-2
size: .
D: .
V: TRBV6-5
CDR3: CASSYSGGELFF
DNA: TGTGCCAGCAGTTACTCTGGAGGGGAGCTGTTTTTT

J: TRBJ2-7
size: once
D: TRBD2
V: TRBV27
CDR3: CASSTLAGGSEQYF
DNA: TGTGCCAGCAGTACCCTAGCGGGAGGTAGCGAGCAGTACTTC

J: TRBJ2-7
size: few
D: .
V: TRBV9
CDR3: CASSVAKGAYEQYF
DNA: TGTGCCAGCAGCGTAGCGAAAGGGGCCTACGAGCAGTACTTC

J: TRBJ2-1
size: .
D: TRBD2
V: TRBV5-4
CDR3: CASSPLASSGPYNEQFF
DNA: TGTGCCAGCAGCCCGCTGGCCTCTAGCGGGCCCTACAATGAGCAGTTCTTC

J: TRBJ2-1
size: many
D: .
V: TRBV5-1
CDR3: CASSFRDGTYNEQFF
DNA: TGCGCCAGCAGCTTCCGGGACGGAACCTACAATGAGCAGTTCTTC

J: TRBJ2-7
size: .
D: TRBD1
V: TRBV7-6
CDR3: CASSWRDRGSYEQYF
DNA: TGTGCCAGCAGTTGGCGGGACAGGGGGTCCTACGAGCAGTACTTC

J: TRBJ2-7
size: .
D: TRBD2
V: TRBV7-2
CDR3: CASSQGIAGGTYEQYF
DNA: TGTGCCAGCAGCCAAGGGATAGCGGGAGGCACCTACGAGCAGTACTTC

J: TRBJ2-3
size: .
D: .
V: TRBV9
CDR3: CASSALATDTQYF
DNA: TGTGCCAGCAGCGCTTTAGCCACAGATACGCAGTATTTT

J: TRBJ1-5
size: many
D: .
V: TRBV27
CDR3: CASSLRGGGNQPQHF
DNA: TGTGCCAGCAGTTTAAGGGGAGGGGGCAATCAGCCCCAGCATTTT

J: TRBJ2-7
size: .
D: .
V: TRBV6-2/TRBV6-3
CDR3: CASSYSKMYEQYF
DNA: TGTGCCAGCAGTTACTCTAAGATGTACGAGCAGTACTTC

J: TRBJ2-1
size: few
D: .
V: TRBV27
CDR3: CAIAESSYNEQFF
DNA: TGTGCCATCGCAGAGAGCTCCTACAATGAGCAGTTCTTC

J: TRBJ2-2
size: .
D: .
V: TRBV11-2
CDR3: CASSDSFLGEIGTGELFF
DNA: TGTGCCAGCAGCGACTCCTTCTTGGGGGAAATAGGCACCGGGGAGCTGTTTTTT